This passage covers 16 T cell receptor beta chains from one sample sequenced in a study of blood T cell repertoires in COVID-19. TCRdb's copy holds only in-frame clones and misses some; the assay was immunoSEQ multiplex PCR. The sample records 35,000 to 40,000 clones, over 80% being singletons. The sequencing input was peripheral blood. All receptors derive from a man aged 45-65 years with active COVID-19.

The table lists this clone with a few counts. The V and J genes are TRBV5-1 and TRBJ2-2; 7 bases line up with TRBD1. V lost 4 bases to trimming and J lost 4 bases; unmatched junction nucleotides: 10. CDR1 and CDR2 (germline): SGHRS, YFSETQ. The CDR3 is made up of 16 amino acids. CDR3 nucleotide sequence: TGCGCCAGCAGCCGAGGTGACAGGGCCGGCACCGGGGAGCTGTTTTTT. This codes for CASSRGDRAGTGELFF.

The chain uses TRBV19 and TRBJ1-3; 8 positions agree with TRBD1. After removal of 8 bases from V and 1 base from J, the junction contained 7 bases not matched to a gene. The CDR3 has 15 amino acids. Germline lookup yields CDR1 LNHDA and CDR2 SQIVND (reference sequence). The CDR3 reads CASQLDRGSGNTIYF. The CDR3 bases are TGTGCCAGTCAACTAGACAGGGGTTCTGGAAACACCATATATTTT.

The V and J genes are TRBV7-2 and TRBJ2-7; 10 bases fit TRBD1. CDR3 length equals 16 residues. From germline, CDR1 is SGHTA and CDR2 FQGNSA. V lost 3 bases to trimming and J lost 2 bases; unmatched junction nucleotides: 7. The DNA for the CDR3 is TGTGCCAGCAGCTTTCAGCCCGGGACAGGGGCCTACGAGCAGTACTTC. It is translated as CASSFQPGTGAYEQYF.

The J gene is TRBJ1-2, the V gene TRBV5-1, with TRBD1 as a possible D gene (5 bases). V lost 7 bases, J lost 7 bases, and 23 bases lay in between. The V gene's germline CDR1 is SGHRS and CDR2 YFSETQ. There are 15 residues in the CDR3. Written as DNA, the CDR3 is TGCGCCAGCGGGAGGGATCTCGCCAGGGAGGGTGGCTACACCTTC. Protein: CASGRDLAREGGYTF.

The chain uses TRBV18 and TRBJ2-7; 8 bases line up with TRBD1. The germline gives CDR1 KGHSH, CDR2 LQKENI. This CDR3 region has 18 residues. V lost 1 base, J lost 0 bases, and 11 bases stayed unmatched. CDR3 in amino acids: CASSPLPGGTSISYEQYF. The CDR3 DNA sequence: TGTGCCAGCTCACCACTCCCAGGGGGCACTAGCATCTCCTACGAGCAGTACTTC.

The sample holds one count of this clone. The chain combines TRBV7-6 with TRBJ2-3; 11 bases are a match to TRBD2. V lost 4 bases and J lost 7; bases outside the gene matches: 10. There are 16 residues in the CDR3. The germline CDR1 and CDR2 sequences are SGHVS and FNYEAQ. The CDR3 loop is CASSSGASGGLNTQYF. The DNA for the CDR3 is TGTGCCAGCAGCTCCGGGGCTAGCGGGGGGCTAAATACGCAGTATTTT. The variable domain in full, completed from reference TRBV7-6 and TRBJ2-3, reads GAGVSQSPRYKVTKRGQDVALRCDPISGHVSLYWYRQALGQGPEFLTYFNYEAQQDKSGLPNDRFSAERPEGSISTLTIQRTEQRDSAMYRCASSSGASGGLNTQYFGPGTRLTVL.

The genes are TRBV6-5 and TRBJ1-1; a weak D match, TRBD1 (6 bases). Germline lookup yields CDR1 MNHEY and CDR2 SVGAGI. This CDR3 has 14 residues. V shed 6 bases and J shed 6 bases, with 17 bases lying between them. CDR3 nucleotide sequence: TGTGCCAGCAGCCAAACAGGGCGAGGGGCTGAAGCTTTCTTT. Its protein product is CASSQTGRGAEAFF.

The CDR3 bases are TGTGCCAGTAGGGCATACAATGAGCAGTTCTTC. Translation: CASRAYNEQFF. The V call is TRBV19, the J call TRBJ2-1; no firm D call. Trimming took 6 bases from V and 4 from J, leaving 4 bases between them. The CDR3 consists of 11 residues. Looked up from germline, CDR1 is LNHDA and CDR2 is SQIVND (reference sequence).

The chain carries TRBV25-1 and TRBJ2-5; 9 bases are a match to TRBD1. The CDR3 spans 14 residues. The V gene's germline CDR1 is MGHDK and CDR2 SYGVNS. Trimming removed 4 bases from V and 5 bases from J; junction bases left unmatched: 5. The CDR3 sequence: CASSVTGGRETQYF. The CDR3 DNA is TGTGCCAGCAGTGTTACAGGGGGCCGGGAGACCCAGTACTTC.

J is TRBJ1-5 and V is TRBV6-5; D is perhaps TRBD1 (5 bases). The V gene lost 4 bases and the J gene lost 0 bases, with 10 bases spanning the gap. CDR1 is MNHEY, CDR2 SVGAGI, per germline. The CDR3 covers 15 residues. Here the CDR3 reads CASSLQEYSNQPQHF. The CDR3 nucleotides read TGTGCCAGCAGTTTACAGGAGTATAGCAATCAGCCCCAGCATTTT.

The chain employs TRBV7-2 and TRBJ1-2, with 10 bases matching TRBD1. Germline assignment: CDR1 SGHTA and CDR2 FQGNSA. This CDR3 has 15 residues. J gave up 7 bases and V 5 bases, and 10 bases lay outside the gene matches. As DNA, the CDR3 is TGTGCCAGCAGCCCCCGACAGGGGGCCAGTTCTGGCTACACCTTC. Encoded protein: CASSPRQGASSGYTF.

This rearrangement joins TRBV19 to TRBJ1-5; D unresolved. Looked up from germline, CDR1 is LNHDA and CDR2 is SQIVND (reference sequence). Trimming pared 2 bases from V and 1 base from J, leaving 12 bases between. CDR3 length: 16 amino acids. This CDR3 is CASSIFGTVSNQPQHF. The CDR3 nucleotides are TGTGCCAGTAGTATATTTGGAACAGTAAGCAATCAGCCCCAGCATTTT.

The chain carries TRBV6-5 and TRBJ1-2; TRBD1 matches at 8 bases. This CDR3 is built from 13 residues. V shed 9 bases and J 5 bases; nucleotides not matched to a gene: 8. Germline CDR1 reads MNHEY; CDR2 reads SVGAGI. The CDR3 protein is CASGGQALYGYTF. CDR3 DNA: TGTGCCAGTGGGGGACAGGCCCTTTATGGCTACACCTTC.

The chain has TRBV7-6 and TRBJ1-2, with D perhaps TRBD1 (5 bases). The germline V gene encodes CDR1 SGHVS and CDR2 FNYEAQ. With 5 bases removed from V and 3 bases from J, the gap between germline ends came to 19 bases. This CDR3 comprises 16 residues. CDR3 nucleotide sequence: TGTGCCAGCAGCGCTCAGACAGACGTCTATGACTATGGCTACACCTTC. Its translation is CASSAQTDVYDYGYTF.

The chain is built from TRBV5-4 and TRBJ1-6, with a tentative D call TRBD1 (5 bases). CDR3 length: 14 residues. Germline V lookup: CDR1 SGHNT, CDR2 YYREEE (reference sequence). V was cut by 0 bases and J by 9 bases, with 10 bases left in between. The CDR3 coding sequence is TGTGCCAGCAGCTTGGAGTCAGGGTTTTCACCCCTCCACTTT. Its protein is CASSLESGFSPLHF.

The V and J genes are TRBV6-5 and TRBJ2-7; possibly TRBD1 for D (6 bases). This CDR3 has 14 residues. With 0 bases removed from V and 6 bases from J, the gap between germline ends came to 12 bases. The germline CDR1 and CDR2 sequences are MNHEY and SVGAGI. CDR3 region: CASSYSTTGSEQYF. CDR3 sequence (DNA): TGTGCCAGCAGTTACTCGACAACAGGGTCCGAGCAGTACTTC.